A single T cell receptor (beta chain) is shown here with its context. The antigen is not known. This record belongs to a study of tumor-infiltrating lymphocytes in localized non-small cell lung cancer. The overall study: Tumor tissue and non-adjacent uninvolved lung came from each patient.

The assay was immunoSEQ multiplex PCR, and TCRdb's table has in-frame clones only and misses some. Among 13,000 or so clones listed, 85% to 90% were seen once. Study-level findings and limits: TCR sequencing covered a subset of patients with enough tissue. No link was found between tumor T-cell fraction and recurrence-free survival.

This sequence originates from a human donor with non-small cell lung cancer. The sequencing sample was made of lung tumor tissue.

CDR3 coding DNA: TGTGCCAGCAGCTTAGAGGAGGGAGGAAACACAGATACGCAGTATTTT. Translated, it gives CASSLEEGGNTDTQYF. The chain combines TRBV7-9 with TRBJ2-3, with D perhaps matching TRBD2 (6 bases). The germline CDR1 and CDR2 sequences are SEHNR and FQNEAQ (reference sequence). V was trimmed by 1 base and J by 2 bases, leaving 13 bases between them. The length of the CDR3 is 16 residues.